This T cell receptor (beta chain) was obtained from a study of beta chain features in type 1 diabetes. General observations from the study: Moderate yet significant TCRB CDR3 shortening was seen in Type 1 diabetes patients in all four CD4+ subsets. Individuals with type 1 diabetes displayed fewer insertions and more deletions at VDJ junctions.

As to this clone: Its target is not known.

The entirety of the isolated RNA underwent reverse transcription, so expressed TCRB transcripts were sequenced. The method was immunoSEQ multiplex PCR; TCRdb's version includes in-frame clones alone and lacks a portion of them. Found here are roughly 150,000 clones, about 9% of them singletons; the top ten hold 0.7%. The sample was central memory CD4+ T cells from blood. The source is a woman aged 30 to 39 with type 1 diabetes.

The DNA of the CDR3 is TGTGCCAGCAGCGAGAGGGCCCCGAACACTGAAGCTTTCTTT. It codes for CASSERAPNTEAFF. The gene calls are TRBV13 and TRBJ1-1, with D unclear. Germline V gene sequence: CDR1 PRHDT, CDR2 FYEKMQ (reference sequence). The CDR3 loop spans 14 amino acids. The germline V and J ends were trimmed by 5 bases and 1 base, with 11 bases remaining between them.